The rows below give T cell receptor beta chains drawn from one sample of a study of radiotherapy plus CTLA-4 blockade in lung cancer. The protocol was immunoSEQ multiplex PCR, while the TCRdb copy is restricted to in-frame clones and leaves out a portion. The table shows tens of thousands of clones, with around 70% occurring only once. The sequencing used peripheral blood, collected from a patient treated with radiotherapy plus ipilimumab. These receptors were taken from a human donor with non-small cell lung cancer who had stable disease on radiotherapy plus ipilimumab. The CDR3 runs from the conserved cysteine through the conserved F or W. Fields, in order: D gene, J gene, clone size, V gene, CDR3 DNA, CDR3 protein. The D gene is left open where the match is weak. Expanded clones are given a class, and other clones once, few, many or no size at all.

D gene: TRBD2
J gene: TRBJ2-7
clone size: NA
V gene: TRBV5-1
CDR3 DNA: TGCGCCAGCAGCCGTACTAGCGGAAGCTCCTACGAGCAGTACTTC
CDR3 protein: CASSRTSGSSYEQYF

D gene: TRBD2
J gene: TRBJ2-2
clone size: NA
V gene: TRBV9
CDR3 DNA: TGTGCCAGCAGCGCGTTAGCGGGAGGCACCCCCGGGGAGCTGTTTTTT
CDR3 protein: CASSALAGGTPGELFF

D gene: NA
J gene: TRBJ1-2
clone size: once
V gene: TRBV20-1
CDR3 DNA: TGCAGTGCTAGATGGGGAGATGGCTACACCTTC
CDR3 protein: CSARWGDGYTF

D gene: NA
J gene: TRBJ2-1
clone size: NA
V gene: TRBV11-2
CDR3 DNA: TGTGCCAGCAGTTCTGCCCTCCGGGAGCAGTTCTTC
CDR3 protein: CASSSALREQFF

D gene: TRBD2
J gene: TRBJ2-3
clone size: once
V gene: TRBV7-8
CDR3 DNA: TGTGCCAGCAGCCCCGGAGCGGGAGGCGCCTCTAGCACAGATACGCAGTATTTT
CDR3 protein: CASSPGAGGASSTDTQYF

D gene: NA
J gene: TRBJ1-5
clone size: few
V gene: TRBV7-8
CDR3 DNA: TGTGCCAGCAGCTTAACCCACGGGGTGGATCAGCCCCAGCATTTT
CDR3 protein: CASSLTHGVDQPQHF

D gene: TRBD1
J gene: TRBJ2-3
clone size: NA
V gene: TRBV5-1
CDR3 DNA: TGCGCCAGCAGCTCGACAGGGGAGGGCACAGATACGCAGTATTTT
CDR3 protein: CASSSTGEGTDTQYF

D gene: TRBD2
J gene: TRBJ2-7
clone size: NA
V gene: TRBV5-1
CDR3 DNA: TGCGCCAGCCGCTCCGCGGGTAGCGGGATCTACGAGCAGTACTTC
CDR3 protein: CASRSAGSGIYEQYF

D gene: TRBD2
J gene: TRBJ2-3
clone size: NA
V gene: TRBV28
CDR3 DNA: TGTGCCAGCAGCCTAAGCGGGACCAGCACAGATACGCAGTATTTT
CDR3 protein: CASSLSGTSTDTQYF

D gene: NA
J gene: TRBJ2-7
clone size: NA
V gene: TRBV6-5
CDR3 DNA: TGTGCCAGCAGAGTGGGGCCCGGCTCCTACGAGCAGTACTTC
CDR3 protein: CASRVGPGSYEQYF

D gene: TRBD2
J gene: TRBJ2-1
clone size: NA
V gene: TRBV7-9
CDR3 DNA: TGTGCCAGCAGCCCGACTAGCGGGAGTTGGAATGAGCAGTTCTTC
CDR3 protein: CASSPTSGSWNEQFF

D gene: TRBD1
J gene: TRBJ1-2
clone size: NA
V gene: TRBV27
CDR3 DNA: TGTGCCAGCAGTCCGGGACAGGAGAACTATGGCTACACCTTC
CDR3 protein: CASSPGQENYGYTF

D gene: NA
J gene: TRBJ1-3
clone size: NA
V gene: TRBV7-2
CDR3 DNA: TGTGCCAGTGCAGGGGTATGGGAAGGAAACACCATATATTTT
CDR3 protein: CASAGVWEGNTIYF

D gene: TRBD1
J gene: TRBJ1-1
clone size: NA
V gene: TRBV7-9
CDR3 DNA: TGTGCCAGCAGGTACACAGGGGTGCACACTGAAGCTTTCTTT
CDR3 protein: CASRYTGVHTEAFF

D gene: TRBD1
J gene: TRBJ1-5
clone size: NA
V gene: TRBV30
CDR3 DNA: TGTGCCTGGAGAAGGGGGCAGAGCAATCAGCCCCAGCATTTT
CDR3 protein: CAWRRGQSNQPQHF

D gene: NA
J gene: TRBJ1-1
clone size: NA
V gene: TRBV28
CDR3 DNA: TGTGCCAGCAGCATGGCAACCTCGGGGTCGCCCGGGGCTTTCTTT
CDR3 protein: CASSMATSGSPGAFF

D gene: NA
J gene: TRBJ1-2
clone size: NA
V gene: TRBV29-1
CDR3 DNA: TGCAGCGTTGAATGGGGCGTTCATAGTGGCTACACCTTC
CDR3 protein: CSVEWGVHSGYTF

D gene: TRBD2
J gene: TRBJ2-1
clone size: once
V gene: TRBV7-9
CDR3 DNA: TGTGCCAGCCTTCCTCTCCACAGCGGGATCTACAATGAGCAGTTCTTC
CDR3 protein: CASLPLHSGIYNEQFF

D gene: NA
J gene: TRBJ2-7
clone size: NA
V gene: TRBV6-1
CDR3 DNA: TGTGCCAGCAGTGCCATGAGCTACGAGCAGTACTTC
CDR3 protein: CASSAMSYEQYF

D gene: NA
J gene: TRBJ2-1
clone size: NA
V gene: TRBV14
CDR3 DNA: TGTGCCAGCAGCCAAGCAGGTCTCGCGGCTGAGCAGTTCTTC
CDR3 protein: CASSQAGLAAEQFF

D gene: TRBD2
J gene: TRBJ2-7
clone size: NA
V gene: TRBV6-1
CDR3 DNA: TGTGCCAGCAGTGGGGGGACTAGCTTCTCCTACGAGCAGTACTTC
CDR3 protein: CASSGGTSFSYEQYF

D gene: TRBD1
J gene: TRBJ2-7
clone size: few
V gene: TRBV11-2
CDR3 DNA: TGTGCCAGCAGCTCCATATCCCGTAGGGGGCAGTCTCACGAGCAGTACTTC
CDR3 protein: CASSSISRRGQSHEQYF

D gene: NA
J gene: TRBJ1-1
clone size: few
V gene: TRBV19
CDR3 DNA: TGTGCCAGTAGTATAGATCTGGGCGTGCGAGTTGGGACTGAAGCTTTCTTT
CDR3 protein: CASSIDLGVRVGTEAFF

D gene: TRBD1
J gene: TRBJ1-5
clone size: NA
V gene: TRBV19
CDR3 DNA: TGTGCCAGTACGCTTACAGGGGAACCCCAGCATTTT
CDR3 protein: CASTLTGEPQHF

D gene: TRBD1
J gene: TRBJ1-2
clone size: few
V gene: TRBV11-3
CDR3 DNA: TGTGCCAGCAGCTACACGACTACAGGGGGCGGCTACACCTTC
CDR3 protein: CASSYTTTGGGYTF

D gene: NA
J gene: TRBJ2-1
clone size: NA
V gene: TRBV7-2
CDR3 DNA: TGTGCCAGCAGCCCTGACCACCTAGGGGGGAATGAGCAGTTCTTC
CDR3 protein: CASSPDHLGGNEQFF

D gene: NA
J gene: TRBJ2-2
clone size: few
V gene: TRBV4-1
CDR3 DNA: TGCGCCAGCAGCCGGGGGGTTGGGTACACCGGGGAGCTGTTTTTT
CDR3 protein: CASSRGVGYTGELFF

D gene: TRBD1
J gene: TRBJ2-7
clone size: NA
V gene: TRBV2
CDR3 DNA: TGTGCCAGTGGAGGATTCCGGGACAGAGCCTACGAGCAGTACTTC
CDR3 protein: CASGGFRDRAYEQYF

D gene: NA
J gene: TRBJ2-7
clone size: NA
V gene: TRBV7-9
CDR3 DNA: TGTGCCAGCAGCCCGGGACTGGCATCCTACGAGCAGTACTTC
CDR3 protein: CASSPGLASYEQYF

D gene: TRBD1
J gene: TRBJ1-3
clone size: NA
V gene: TRBV28
CDR3 DNA: TGTGCCAGCTTCTCGAGACCGGGACAGGGTTCCGGAAACACCATATATTTT
CDR3 protein: CASFSRPGQGSGNTIYF

D gene: NA
J gene: TRBJ2-7
clone size: NA
V gene: TRBV5-1
CDR3 DNA: TGCGCCAGCAGGTTTTCTCGGGGGTACGAGCAGTACTTC
CDR3 protein: CASRFSRGYEQYF

D gene: TRBD1
J gene: TRBJ1-1
clone size: NA
V gene: TRBV18
CDR3 DNA: TGTGCCAGCGCCAGGGGGTTGAACACTGAAGCTTTCTTT
CDR3 protein: CASARGLNTEAFF

D gene: NA
J gene: TRBJ1-2
clone size: NA
V gene: TRBV6-5
CDR3 DNA: TGTGCCAGCAGTTACCCGCAGGGGCTCTCAGGCTATGGCTACACCTTC
CDR3 protein: CASSYPQGLSGYGYTF

D gene: TRBD1
J gene: TRBJ1-2
clone size: NA
V gene: TRBV19
CDR3 DNA: TGTGCCAGTAGTATAGGCGGGACAGGTGTGAGTGGCTACACCTTC
CDR3 protein: CASSIGGTGVSGYTF

D gene: TRBD1
J gene: TRBJ1-2
clone size: NA
V gene: TRBV6-1
CDR3 DNA: TGTGCCACCGCACAGGGGAATTTGAACTATGGCTACACCTTC
CDR3 protein: CATAQGNLNYGYTF

D gene: NA
J gene: TRBJ2-7
clone size: NA
V gene: TRBV20-1
CDR3 DNA: TGCAGTGCTAGAGATCACTACGAGCAGTACTTC
CDR3 protein: CSARDHYEQYF

D gene: TRBD1
J gene: TRBJ1-2
clone size: NA
V gene: TRBV5-1
CDR3 DNA: TGCGCCAGCAGCACCGGGACAGACTATGGCTACACCTTC
CDR3 protein: CASSTGTDYGYTF

D gene: NA
J gene: TRBJ2-3
clone size: NA
V gene: TRBV5-1
CDR3 DNA: TGCGCCAGCAGTTTCGCCGGGACTGACCCAGATACGCAGTATTTT
CDR3 protein: CASSFAGTDPDTQYF

D gene: NA
J gene: TRBJ2-3
clone size: NA
V gene: TRBV28
CDR3 DNA: TGTGCCAGCAGTTTAATTGGTAGCACAGATACGCAGTATTTT
CDR3 protein: CASSLIGSTDTQYF

D gene: NA
J gene: TRBJ2-6
clone size: NA
V gene: TRBV7-9
CDR3 DNA: TGTGCCAGCAGCTCCACGGGTGGGGCCAACGTCCTGACTTTC
CDR3 protein: CASSSTGGANVLTF

D gene: NA
J gene: TRBJ1-4
clone size: few
V gene: TRBV6-1
CDR3 DNA: TGTGCCAGCAGTGTTTTGGGGCCCGTTAATGAAAAACTGTTTTTT
CDR3 protein: CASSVLGPVNEKLFF

D gene: NA
J gene: TRBJ2-6
clone size: NA
V gene: TRBV18
CDR3 DNA: TGTGCCAGCTCACCAATCATCAGACAGGTGATATCTGGGGCCAACGTCCTGACTTTC
CDR3 protein: CASSPIIRQVISGANVLTF

D gene: NA
J gene: TRBJ1-4
clone size: NA
V gene: TRBV20-1
CDR3 DNA: TGCAGTGCCACGAATCCGGAAAAACTGTTTTTT
CDR3 protein: CSATNPEKLFF

D gene: NA
J gene: TRBJ2-7
clone size: few
V gene: TRBV4-1
CDR3 DNA: TGCGCCAGCAGCCAAGAAAGGGTACCCTCCTACGAGCAGTACTTC
CDR3 protein: CASSQERVPSYEQYF

D gene: NA
J gene: TRBJ1-4
clone size: NA
V gene: TRBV6-5
CDR3 DNA: TGTGCCAGCCTGAGGGGCGCCGGTAATGAAAAACTGTTTTTT
CDR3 protein: CASLRGAGNEKLFF

D gene: NA
J gene: TRBJ1-1
clone size: NA
V gene: TRBV5-1
CDR3 DNA: TGCGCCAGCAGCTTGTTGGGGGCGAGGCGAATTAACACTGAAGCTTTCTTT
CDR3 protein: CASSLLGARRINTEAFF